Included here is one TCR beta chain sequence, with context. Its antigen is undetermined. The entry originates in a study of T cell clusters in autoimmune cytopenias. The study, taken as a whole, reports: Functional roles of the in silico T cell clusters still await experimental validation.

TRB was amplified from around 250 ng of peripheral blood genomic DNA per sample. One tube held mixed TRB-A and TRB-B primer pools for touch-down PCR. Using the multiplex PCR reads, TCRdb records one entry per CDR3 protein without DNA. This table lists 11,000 or so distinct CDR3 sequences. These data also formed part of another study, on T cell repertoires in aging, cancer and after chemotherapy. That work states: Over several months to years, re-sampled healthy donor repertoires clearly shared clones. Loss of evenness, beyond lost richness, contributed to age-related TCR diversity decline in cancer patients. Immunological memory after chemotherapy cannot be judged from the repertoire data.

Sequencing used peripheral blood. This receptor was taken from a human donor in good health.

CDR3: CASSEGTHQRAFF. The gene calls are TRBV6-1 and TRBJ1-1. In germline, CDR1 is MNHNS, CDR2 SASEGT. The CDR3 loop spans 13 amino acids.